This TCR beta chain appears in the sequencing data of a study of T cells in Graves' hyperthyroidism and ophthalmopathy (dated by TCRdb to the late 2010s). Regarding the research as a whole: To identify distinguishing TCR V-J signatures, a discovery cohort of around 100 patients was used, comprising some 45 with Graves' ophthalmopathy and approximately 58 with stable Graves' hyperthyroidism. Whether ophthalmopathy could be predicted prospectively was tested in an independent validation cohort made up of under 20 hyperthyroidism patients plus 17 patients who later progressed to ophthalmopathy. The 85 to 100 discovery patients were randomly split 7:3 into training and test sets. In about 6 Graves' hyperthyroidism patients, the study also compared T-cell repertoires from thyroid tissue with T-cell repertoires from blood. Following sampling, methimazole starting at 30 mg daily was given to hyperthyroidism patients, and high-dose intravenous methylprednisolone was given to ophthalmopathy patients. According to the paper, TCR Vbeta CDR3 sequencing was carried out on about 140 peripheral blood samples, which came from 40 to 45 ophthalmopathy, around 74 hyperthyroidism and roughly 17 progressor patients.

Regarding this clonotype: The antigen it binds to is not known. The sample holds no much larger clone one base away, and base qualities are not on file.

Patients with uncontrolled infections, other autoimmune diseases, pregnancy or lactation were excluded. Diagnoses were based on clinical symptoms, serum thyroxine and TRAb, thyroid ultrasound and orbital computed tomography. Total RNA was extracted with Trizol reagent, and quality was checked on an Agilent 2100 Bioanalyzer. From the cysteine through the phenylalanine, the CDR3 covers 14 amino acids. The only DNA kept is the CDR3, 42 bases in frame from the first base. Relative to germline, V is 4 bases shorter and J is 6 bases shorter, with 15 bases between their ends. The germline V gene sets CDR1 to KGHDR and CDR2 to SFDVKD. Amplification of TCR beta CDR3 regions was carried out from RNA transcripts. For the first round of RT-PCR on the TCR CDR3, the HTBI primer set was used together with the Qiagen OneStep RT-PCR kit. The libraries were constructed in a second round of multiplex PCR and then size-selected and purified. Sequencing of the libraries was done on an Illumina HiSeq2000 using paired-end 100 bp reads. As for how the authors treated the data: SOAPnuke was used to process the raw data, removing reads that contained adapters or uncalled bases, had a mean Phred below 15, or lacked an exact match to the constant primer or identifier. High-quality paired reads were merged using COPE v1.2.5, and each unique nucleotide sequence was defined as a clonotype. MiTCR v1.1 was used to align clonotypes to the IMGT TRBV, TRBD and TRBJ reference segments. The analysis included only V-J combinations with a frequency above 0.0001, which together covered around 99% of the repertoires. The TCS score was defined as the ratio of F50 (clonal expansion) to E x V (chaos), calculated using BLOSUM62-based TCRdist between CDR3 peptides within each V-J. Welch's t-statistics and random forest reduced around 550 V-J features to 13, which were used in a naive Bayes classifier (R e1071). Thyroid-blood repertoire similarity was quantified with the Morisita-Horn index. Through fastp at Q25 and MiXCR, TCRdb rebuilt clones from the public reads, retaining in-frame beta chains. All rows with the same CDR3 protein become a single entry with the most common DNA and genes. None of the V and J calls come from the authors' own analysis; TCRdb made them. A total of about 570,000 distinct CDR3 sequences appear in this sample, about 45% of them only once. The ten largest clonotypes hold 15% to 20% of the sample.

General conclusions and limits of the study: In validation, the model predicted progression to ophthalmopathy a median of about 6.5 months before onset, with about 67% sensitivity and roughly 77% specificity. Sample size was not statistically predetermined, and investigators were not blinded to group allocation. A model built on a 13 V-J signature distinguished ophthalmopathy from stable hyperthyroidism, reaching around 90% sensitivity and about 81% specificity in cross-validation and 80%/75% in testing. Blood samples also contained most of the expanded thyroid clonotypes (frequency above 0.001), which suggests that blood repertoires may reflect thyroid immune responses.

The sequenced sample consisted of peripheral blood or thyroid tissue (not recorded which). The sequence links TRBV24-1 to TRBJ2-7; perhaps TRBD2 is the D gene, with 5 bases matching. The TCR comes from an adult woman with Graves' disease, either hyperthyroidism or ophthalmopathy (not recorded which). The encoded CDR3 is CATSESSAVAEQYF. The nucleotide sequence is TGTGCCACCAGTGAGAGCTCAGCGGTCGCCGAGCAGTACTTC.